This TCR beta chain came from a study of identical twins. With no exceptions, donors were healthy Caucasians. With V trimmed by 4 bases and J by 6 bases, 10 bases remained unmatched. The V gene's germline CDR1 is LNHNV and CDR2 YYDKDF (reference sequence). The length of the CDR3 is 15 residues. About this clonotype: Its antigen remains unidentified.

Study outcomes and limitations: The models gave estimates that fell short of the out-of-frame TCR alpha sharing seen in monozygotic twins.

A universal primer site was incorporated via template switching, and the cDNA contained unique molecular identifiers. TCRdb reprocessed the 5' RACE reads with MiXCR, giving one entry per CDR3 protein. Altogether fewer than 20,000 distinct CDR3 sequences are present, just under 70% being singletons, with the ten largest covering 5.5% to 7%. Material: memory (CD45RO+) T cells sorted from blood. This chain joins TRBV15 and TRBJ2-3, with 7 bases that match TRBD1. The source is a woman aged 18-29 years in good health. This table probably holds off-target reads from a library built for another chain. The CDR3 loop is CATSKGAFVSDTQYF. As DNA, the CDR3 is TGTGCCACCAGCAAGGGGGCTTTCGTATCGGATACGCAGTATTTT. Together with reference TRBV15 and TRBJ2-3, the CDR3 gives the full variable domain: DAMVIQNPRYQVTQFGKPVTLSCSQTLNHNVMYWYQQKSSQAPKLLFHYYDKDFNNEADTPDNFQSRRPNTSFCFLDIRSPGLGDTAMYLCATSKGAFVSDTQYFGPGTRLTVL.